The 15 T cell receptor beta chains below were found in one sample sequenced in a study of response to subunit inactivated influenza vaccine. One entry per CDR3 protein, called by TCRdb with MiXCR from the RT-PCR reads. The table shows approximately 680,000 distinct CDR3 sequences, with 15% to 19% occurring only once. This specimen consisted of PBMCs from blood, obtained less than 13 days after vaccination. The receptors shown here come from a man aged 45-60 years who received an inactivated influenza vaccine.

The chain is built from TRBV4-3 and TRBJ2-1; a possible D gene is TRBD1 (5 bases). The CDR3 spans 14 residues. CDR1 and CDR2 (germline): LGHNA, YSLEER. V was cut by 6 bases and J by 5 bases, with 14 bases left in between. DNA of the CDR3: TGCGCCAGCAGTCTCGGACACGTAGACAATGAGCAGTTCTTC. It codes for CASSLGHVDNEQFF.

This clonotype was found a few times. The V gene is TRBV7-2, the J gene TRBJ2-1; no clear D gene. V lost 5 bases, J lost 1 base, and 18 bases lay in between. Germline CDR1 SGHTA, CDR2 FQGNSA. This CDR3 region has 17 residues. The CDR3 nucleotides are TGTGCCAGCAGCACCGTTCGGCGTTCGCTTTCCTACAATGAGCAGTTCTTC. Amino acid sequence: CASSTVRRSLSYNEQFF.

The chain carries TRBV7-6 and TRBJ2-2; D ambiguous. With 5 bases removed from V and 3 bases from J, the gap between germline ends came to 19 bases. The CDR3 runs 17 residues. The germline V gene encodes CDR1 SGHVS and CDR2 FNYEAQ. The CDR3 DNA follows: TGTGCCAGCAGCCCCCGACCCCGATGGGTAGACACCGGGGAGCTGTTTTTT. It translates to CASSPRPRWVDTGELFF.

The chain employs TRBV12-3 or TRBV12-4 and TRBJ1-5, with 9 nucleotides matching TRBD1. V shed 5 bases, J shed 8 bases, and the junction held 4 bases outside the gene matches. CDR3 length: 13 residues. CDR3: CASSMTGGKPQHF. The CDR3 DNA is TGTGCCAGCAGTATGACAGGGGGTAAGCCCCAGCATTTT.

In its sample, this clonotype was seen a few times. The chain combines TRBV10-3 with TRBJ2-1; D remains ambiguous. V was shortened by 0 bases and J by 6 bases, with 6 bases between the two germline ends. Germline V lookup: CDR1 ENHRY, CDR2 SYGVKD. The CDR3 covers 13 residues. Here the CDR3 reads CAISESNTNEQFF. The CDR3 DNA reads TGTGCCATCAGTGAGTCGAACACCAATGAGCAGTTCTTC.

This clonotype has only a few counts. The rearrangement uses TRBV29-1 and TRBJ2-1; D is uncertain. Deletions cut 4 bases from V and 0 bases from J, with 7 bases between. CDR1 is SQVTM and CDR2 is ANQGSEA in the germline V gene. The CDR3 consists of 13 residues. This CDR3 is CSVGVASYNEQFF. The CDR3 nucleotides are TGCAGCGTTGGTGTGGCCTCCTACAATGAGCAGTTCTTC.

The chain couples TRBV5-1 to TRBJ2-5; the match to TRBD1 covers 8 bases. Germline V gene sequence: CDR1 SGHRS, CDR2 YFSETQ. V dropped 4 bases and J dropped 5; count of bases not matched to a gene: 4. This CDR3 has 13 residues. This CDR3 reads CASSPGGWETQYF. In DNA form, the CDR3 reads TGCGCCAGCAGCCCAGGGGGCTGGGAGACCCAGTACTTC.

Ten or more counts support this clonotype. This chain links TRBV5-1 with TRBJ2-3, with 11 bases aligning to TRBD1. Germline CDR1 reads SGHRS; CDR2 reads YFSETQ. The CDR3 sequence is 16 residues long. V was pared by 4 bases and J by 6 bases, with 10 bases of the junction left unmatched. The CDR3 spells CASSGGQGAMGDTQYF. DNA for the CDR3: TGCGCCAGCAGCGGAGGACAGGGGGCAATGGGGGATACGCAGTATTTT.

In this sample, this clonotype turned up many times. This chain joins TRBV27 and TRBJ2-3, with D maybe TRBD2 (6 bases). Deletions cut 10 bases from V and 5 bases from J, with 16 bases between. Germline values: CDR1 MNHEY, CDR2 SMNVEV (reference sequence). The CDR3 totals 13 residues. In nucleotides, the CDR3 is TGTGCCACCGGTGGGACTTCAGAAGATACGCAGTATTTT. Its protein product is CATGGTSEDTQYF.

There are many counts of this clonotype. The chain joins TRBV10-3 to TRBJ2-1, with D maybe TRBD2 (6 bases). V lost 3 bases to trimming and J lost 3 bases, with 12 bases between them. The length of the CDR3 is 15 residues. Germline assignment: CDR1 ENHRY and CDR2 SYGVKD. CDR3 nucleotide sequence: TGTGCCATCAGTGAAGAGCGGGCCCACTACAATGAGCAGTTCTTC. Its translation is CAISEERAHYNEQFF.

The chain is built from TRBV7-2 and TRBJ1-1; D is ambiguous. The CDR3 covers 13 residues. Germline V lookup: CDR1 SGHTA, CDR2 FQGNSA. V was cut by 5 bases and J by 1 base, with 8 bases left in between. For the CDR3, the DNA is TGTGCCAGCAGCCGAACGTCGAACACTGAAGCTTTCTTT. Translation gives CASSRTSNTEAFF.

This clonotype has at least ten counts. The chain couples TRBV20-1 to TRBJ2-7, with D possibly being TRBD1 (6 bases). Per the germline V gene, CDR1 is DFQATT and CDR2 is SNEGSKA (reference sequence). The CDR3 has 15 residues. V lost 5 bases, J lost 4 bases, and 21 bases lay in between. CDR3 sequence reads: CSAPRVSRGVYEQYF. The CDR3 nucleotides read TGCAGTGCTCCGCGTGTGAGCAGGGGAGTATACGAGCAGTACTTC.

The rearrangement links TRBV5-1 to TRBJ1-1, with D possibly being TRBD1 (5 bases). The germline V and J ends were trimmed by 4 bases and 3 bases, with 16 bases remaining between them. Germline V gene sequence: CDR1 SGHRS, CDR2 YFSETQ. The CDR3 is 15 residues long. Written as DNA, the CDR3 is TGCGCCAGCAGCGCACCTGACAGTGGGCACACTGAAGCTTTCTTT. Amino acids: CASSAPDSGHTEAFF.

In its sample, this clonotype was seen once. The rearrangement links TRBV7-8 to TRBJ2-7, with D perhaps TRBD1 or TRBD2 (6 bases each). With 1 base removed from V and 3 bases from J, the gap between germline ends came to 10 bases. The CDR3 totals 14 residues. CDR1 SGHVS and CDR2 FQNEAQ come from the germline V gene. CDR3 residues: CASSLERGVYEQYF. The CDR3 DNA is TGTGCCAGCAGCTTAGAGAGGGGGGTCTACGAGCAGTACTTC. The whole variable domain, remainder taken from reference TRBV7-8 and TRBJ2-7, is GAGVSQSPRYKVAKRGQDVALRCDPISGHVSLFWYQQALGQGPEFLTYFQNEAQLDKSGLPSDRFFAERPEGSVSTLKIQRTQQEDSAVYLCASSLERGVYEQYFGPGTRLTVT.

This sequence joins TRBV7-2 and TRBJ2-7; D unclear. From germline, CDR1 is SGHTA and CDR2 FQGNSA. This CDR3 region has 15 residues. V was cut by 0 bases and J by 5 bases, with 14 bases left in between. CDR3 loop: CASSLAALRRNEQYF. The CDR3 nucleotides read TGTGCCAGCAGCTTAGCCGCTCTACGTCGCAACGAGCAGTACTTC.